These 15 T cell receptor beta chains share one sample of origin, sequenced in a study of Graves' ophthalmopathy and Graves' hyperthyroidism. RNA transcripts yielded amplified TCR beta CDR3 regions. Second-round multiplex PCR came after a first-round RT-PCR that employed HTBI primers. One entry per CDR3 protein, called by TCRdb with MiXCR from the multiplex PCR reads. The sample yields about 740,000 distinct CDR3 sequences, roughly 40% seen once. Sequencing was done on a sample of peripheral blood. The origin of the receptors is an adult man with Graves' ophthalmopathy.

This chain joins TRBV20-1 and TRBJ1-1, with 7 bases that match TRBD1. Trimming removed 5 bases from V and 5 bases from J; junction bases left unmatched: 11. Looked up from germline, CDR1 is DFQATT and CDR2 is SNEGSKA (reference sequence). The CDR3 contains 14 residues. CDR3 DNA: TGCAGTGCTGGACGGACAGGCGTGGGGACTGAAGCTTTCTTT. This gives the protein CSAGRTGVGTEAFF.

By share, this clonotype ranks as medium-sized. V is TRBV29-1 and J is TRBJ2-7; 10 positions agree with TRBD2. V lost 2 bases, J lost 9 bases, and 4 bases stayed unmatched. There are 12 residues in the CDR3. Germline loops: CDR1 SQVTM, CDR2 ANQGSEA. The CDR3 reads CSVELAGERQYF. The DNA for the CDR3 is TGCAGCGTTGAACTAGCGGGAGAAAGGCAGTACTTC.

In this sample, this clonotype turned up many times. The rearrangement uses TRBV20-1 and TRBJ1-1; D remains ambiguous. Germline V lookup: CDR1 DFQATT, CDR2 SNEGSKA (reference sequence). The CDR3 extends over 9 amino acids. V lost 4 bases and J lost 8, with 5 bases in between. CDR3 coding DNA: TGCAGTGCTACTTACGAAGCTTTCTTT. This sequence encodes CSATYEAFF.

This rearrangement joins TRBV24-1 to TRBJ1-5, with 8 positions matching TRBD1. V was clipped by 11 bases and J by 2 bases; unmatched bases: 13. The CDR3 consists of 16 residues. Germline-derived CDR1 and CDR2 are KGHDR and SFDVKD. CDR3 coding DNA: TGTGCCAGCAGCCAGAAGACAGGGGTCGGCAATCAGCCCCAGCATTTT. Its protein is CASSQKTGVGNQPQHF.

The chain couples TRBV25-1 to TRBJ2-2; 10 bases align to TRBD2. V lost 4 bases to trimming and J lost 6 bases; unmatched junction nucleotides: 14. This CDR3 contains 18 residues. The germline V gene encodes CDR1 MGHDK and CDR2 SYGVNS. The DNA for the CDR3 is TGTGCCAGCAGTGCTAGATCCGCTAGCGGGAGTTGGGCCGGGGAGCTGTTTTTT. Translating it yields CASSARSASGSWAGELFF.

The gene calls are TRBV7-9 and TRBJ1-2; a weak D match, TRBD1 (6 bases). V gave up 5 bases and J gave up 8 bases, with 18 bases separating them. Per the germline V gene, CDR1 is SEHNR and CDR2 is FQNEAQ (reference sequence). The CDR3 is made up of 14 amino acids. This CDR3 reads CASSLRDIGVGYTF. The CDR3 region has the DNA TGTGCCAGCAGCCTCCGGGACATCGGGGTGGGCTACACCTTC.

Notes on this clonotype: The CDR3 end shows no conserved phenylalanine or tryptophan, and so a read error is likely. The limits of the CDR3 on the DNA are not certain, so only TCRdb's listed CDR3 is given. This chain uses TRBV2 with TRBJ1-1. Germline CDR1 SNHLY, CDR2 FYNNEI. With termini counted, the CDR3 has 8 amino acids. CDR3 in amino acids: CASSAGGE.

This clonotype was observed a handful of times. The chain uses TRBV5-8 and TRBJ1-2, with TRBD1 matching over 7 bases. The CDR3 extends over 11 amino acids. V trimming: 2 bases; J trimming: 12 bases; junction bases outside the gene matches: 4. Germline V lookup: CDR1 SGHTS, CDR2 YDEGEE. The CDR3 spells CASSFDRDHTF. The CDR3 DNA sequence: TGTGCCAGCAGCTTCGACAGGGATCACACCTTC. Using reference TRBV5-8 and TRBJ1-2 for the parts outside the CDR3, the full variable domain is EAGVTQSPTHLIKTRGQQATLRCSPISGHTSVYWYQQALGLGLQFLLWYDEGEERNRGNFPPRFSGRQFPNYSSELNVNALELEDSALYLCASSFDRDHTFGSGTRLTVV.

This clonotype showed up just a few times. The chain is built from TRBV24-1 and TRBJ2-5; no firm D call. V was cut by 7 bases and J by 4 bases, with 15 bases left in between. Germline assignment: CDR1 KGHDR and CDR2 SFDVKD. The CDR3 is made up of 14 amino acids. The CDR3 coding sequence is TGTGCCACCAGAGTTGGGTTCAGATTAGAGACCCAGTACTTC. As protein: CATRVGFRLETQYF.

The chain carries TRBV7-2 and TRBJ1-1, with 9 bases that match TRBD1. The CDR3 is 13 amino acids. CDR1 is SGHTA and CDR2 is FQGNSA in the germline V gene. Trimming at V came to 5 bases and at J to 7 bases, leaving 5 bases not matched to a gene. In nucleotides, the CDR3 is TGTGCCAGCAGCGCGGACAGGGGTTTTGAAGCTTTCTTT. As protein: CASSADRGFEAFF.

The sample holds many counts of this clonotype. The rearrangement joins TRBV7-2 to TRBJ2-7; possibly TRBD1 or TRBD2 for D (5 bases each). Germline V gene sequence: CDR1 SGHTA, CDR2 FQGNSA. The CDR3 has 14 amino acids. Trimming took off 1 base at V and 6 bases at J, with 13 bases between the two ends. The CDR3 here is CASSLDSSGLEQYF. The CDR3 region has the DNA TGTGCCAGCAGCTTAGACTCGTCGGGGCTCGAGCAGTACTTC.

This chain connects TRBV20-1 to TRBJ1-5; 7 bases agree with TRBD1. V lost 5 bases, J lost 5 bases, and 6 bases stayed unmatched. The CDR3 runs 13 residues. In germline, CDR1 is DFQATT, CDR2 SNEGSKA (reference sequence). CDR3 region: CSAGGDSHQPQHF. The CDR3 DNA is TGCAGTGCTGGGGGGGACAGCCATCAGCCCCAGCATTTT.

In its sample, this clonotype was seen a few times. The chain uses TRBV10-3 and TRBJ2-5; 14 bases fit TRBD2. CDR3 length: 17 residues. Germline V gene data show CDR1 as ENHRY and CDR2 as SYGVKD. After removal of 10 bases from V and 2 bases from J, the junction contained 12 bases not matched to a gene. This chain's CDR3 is CATRKGLAGGVQETQYF. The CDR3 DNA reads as TGTGCCACCCGGAAAGGACTAGCGGGAGGAGTACAAGAGACCCAGTACTTC.

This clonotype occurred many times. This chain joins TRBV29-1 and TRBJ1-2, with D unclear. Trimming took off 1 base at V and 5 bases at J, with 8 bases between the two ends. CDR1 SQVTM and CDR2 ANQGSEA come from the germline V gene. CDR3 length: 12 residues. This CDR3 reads CSVEGGRYGYTF. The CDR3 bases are TGCAGCGTTGAAGGCGGAAGGTATGGCTACACCTTC.

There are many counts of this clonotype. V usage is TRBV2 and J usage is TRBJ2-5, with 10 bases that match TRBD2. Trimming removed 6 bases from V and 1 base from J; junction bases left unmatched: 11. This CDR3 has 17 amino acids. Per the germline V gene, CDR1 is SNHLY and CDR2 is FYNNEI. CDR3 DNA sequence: TGTGCCAGCAGAGTCGGGACTAGCGCTAGGGGCCAAGAGACCCAGTACTTC. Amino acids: CASRVGTSARGQETQYF.